This T cell receptor beta chain emerged from a study of blood T cell repertoires in COVID-19. This clone was detected only once. Compared with germline, one end of the junction differs, possibly owing to a read error. Per the original methods: From reference gene primer amplification, estimates of nucleated cell counts were derived. Assay used: immunoSEQ multiplex PCR; TCRdb lists only in-frame clones, some missing. Clonal size and the V and J genes are those of that table, whereas D and trimming came from the DNA. This table holds about 93,000 clones, almost 80% found once. This CDR3 is 16 amino acids long. Germline V lookup: CDR1 MNHEY, CDR2 SMNVEV (reference sequence).

The material sequenced was peripheral blood. This TCR was sampled from a human donor in a cohort sampled during active COVID-19. The chain joins TRBV27 to TRBJ1-6; TRBD1 might be the D (6 bases). This CDR3 is CANSLGGGRGNSPLHF. As DNA, the CDR3 is TGTGCCAACAGTTTGGGGGGGGGCAGGGGAAATTCACCCCTCCACTTT.